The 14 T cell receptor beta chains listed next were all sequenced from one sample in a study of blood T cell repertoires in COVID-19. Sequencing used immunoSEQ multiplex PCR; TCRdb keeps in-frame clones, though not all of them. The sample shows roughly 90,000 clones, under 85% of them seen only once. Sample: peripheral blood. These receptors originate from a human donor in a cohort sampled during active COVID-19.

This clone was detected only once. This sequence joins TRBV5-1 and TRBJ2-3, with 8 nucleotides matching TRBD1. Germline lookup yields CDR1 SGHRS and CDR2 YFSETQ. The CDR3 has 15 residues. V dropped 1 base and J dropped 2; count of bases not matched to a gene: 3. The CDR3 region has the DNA TGCGCCAGCAGCTTGCTCAGGGGGCCCACAGATACGCAGTATTTT. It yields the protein CASSLLRGPTDTQYF.

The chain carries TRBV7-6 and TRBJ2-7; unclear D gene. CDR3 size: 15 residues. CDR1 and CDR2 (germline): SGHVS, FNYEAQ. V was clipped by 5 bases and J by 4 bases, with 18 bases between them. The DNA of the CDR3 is TGTGCCAGCAGCCCACTCCCCCTTCTAACGTACGAGCAGTACTTC. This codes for CASSPLPLLTYEQYF. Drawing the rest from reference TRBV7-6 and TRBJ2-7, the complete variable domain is GAGVSQSPRYKVTKRGQDVALRCDPISGHVSLYWYRQALGQGPEFLTYFNYEAQQDKSGLPNDRFSAERPEGSISTLTIQRTEQRDSAMYRCASSPLPLLTYEQYFGPGTRLTVT.

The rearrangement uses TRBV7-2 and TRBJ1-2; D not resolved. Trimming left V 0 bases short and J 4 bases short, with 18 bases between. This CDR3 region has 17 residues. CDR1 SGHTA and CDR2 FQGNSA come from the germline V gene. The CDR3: CASSLALDLDGIYGYTF. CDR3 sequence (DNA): TGTGCCAGCAGCTTAGCCCTAGACCTGGACGGGATCTATGGCTACACCTTC. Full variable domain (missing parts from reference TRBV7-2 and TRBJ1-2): GAGVSQSPSNKVTEKGKDVELRCDPISGHTALYWYRQSLGQGLEFLIYFQGNSAPDKSGLPSDRFSAERTGGSVSTLTIQRTQQEDSAVYLCASSLALDLDGIYGYTFGSGTRLTVV.

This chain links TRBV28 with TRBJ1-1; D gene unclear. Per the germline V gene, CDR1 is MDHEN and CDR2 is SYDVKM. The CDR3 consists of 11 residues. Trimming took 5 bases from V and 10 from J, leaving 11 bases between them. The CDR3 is CASSGLLRAFF. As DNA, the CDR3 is TGTGCCAGCAGTGGACTCCTTCGAGCTTTCTTT.

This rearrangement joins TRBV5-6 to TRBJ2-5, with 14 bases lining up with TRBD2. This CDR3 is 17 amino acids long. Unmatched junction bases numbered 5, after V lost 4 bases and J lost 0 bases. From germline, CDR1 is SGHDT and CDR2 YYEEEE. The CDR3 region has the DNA TGTGCCAGCAGCCAAAGACTAGCGGGGGGGTACCAAGAGACCCAGTACTTC. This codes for CASSQRLAGGYQETQYF.

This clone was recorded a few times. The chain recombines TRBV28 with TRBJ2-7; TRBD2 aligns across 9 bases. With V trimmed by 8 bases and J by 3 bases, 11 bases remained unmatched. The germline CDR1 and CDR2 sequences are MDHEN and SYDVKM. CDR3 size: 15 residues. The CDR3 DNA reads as TGTGCCAGCTCTAACCCCCAGCGGGGGGACTACGAGCAGTACTTC. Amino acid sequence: CASSNPQRGDYEQYF.

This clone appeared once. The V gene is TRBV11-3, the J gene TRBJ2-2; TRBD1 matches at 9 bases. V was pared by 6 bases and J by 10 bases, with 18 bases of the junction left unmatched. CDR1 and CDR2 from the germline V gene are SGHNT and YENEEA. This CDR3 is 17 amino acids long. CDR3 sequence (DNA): TGTGCCAGCAGTTCCGGGACAGGGCGTCGTTTGGGCGAGGAGCTGTTTTTT. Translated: CASSSGTGRRLGEELFF.

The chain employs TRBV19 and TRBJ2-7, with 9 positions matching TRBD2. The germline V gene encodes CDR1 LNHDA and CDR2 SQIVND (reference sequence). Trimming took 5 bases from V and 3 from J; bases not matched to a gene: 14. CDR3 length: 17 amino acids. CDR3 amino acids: CASSPSRLAGLNYEQYF. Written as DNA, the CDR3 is TGTGCCAGTAGTCCTTCTAGGCTAGCGGGGTTAAACTACGAGCAGTACTTC.

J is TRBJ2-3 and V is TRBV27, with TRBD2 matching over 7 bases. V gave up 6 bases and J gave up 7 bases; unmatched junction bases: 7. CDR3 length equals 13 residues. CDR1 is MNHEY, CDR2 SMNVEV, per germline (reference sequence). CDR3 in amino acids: CASRRTRLHTQYF. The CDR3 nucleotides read TGTGCCAGCAGACGGACTAGATTGCATACGCAGTATTTT.

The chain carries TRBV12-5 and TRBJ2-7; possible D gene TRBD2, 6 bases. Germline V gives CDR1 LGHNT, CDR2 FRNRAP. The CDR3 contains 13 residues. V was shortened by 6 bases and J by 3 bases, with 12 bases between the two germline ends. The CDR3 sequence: CASGGGGYYEQYF. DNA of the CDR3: TGTGCTAGTGGGGGGGGAGGATACTACGAGCAGTACTTC.

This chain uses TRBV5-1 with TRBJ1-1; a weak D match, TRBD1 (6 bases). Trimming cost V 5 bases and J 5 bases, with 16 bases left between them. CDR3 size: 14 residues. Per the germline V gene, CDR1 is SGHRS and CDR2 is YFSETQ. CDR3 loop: CASSVGGANTEAFF. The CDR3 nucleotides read TGCGCCAGCAGTGTCGGGGGGGCCAATACTGAAGCTTTCTTT.

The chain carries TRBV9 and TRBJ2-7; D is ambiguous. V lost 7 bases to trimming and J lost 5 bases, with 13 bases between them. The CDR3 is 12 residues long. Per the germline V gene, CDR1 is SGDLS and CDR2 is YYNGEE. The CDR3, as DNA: TGTGCCAGCGGTGATCCGAGAGACGAGCAGTACTTC. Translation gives CASGDPRDEQYF.

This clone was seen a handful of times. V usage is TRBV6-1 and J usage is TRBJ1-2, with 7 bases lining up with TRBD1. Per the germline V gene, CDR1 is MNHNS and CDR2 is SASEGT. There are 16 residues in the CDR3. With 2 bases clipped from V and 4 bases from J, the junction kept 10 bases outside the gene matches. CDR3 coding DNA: TGTGCCAGCAGTGAATCTCTAGGGGGCGCAGGCTATGGCTACACCTTC. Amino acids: CASSESLGGAGYGYTF.

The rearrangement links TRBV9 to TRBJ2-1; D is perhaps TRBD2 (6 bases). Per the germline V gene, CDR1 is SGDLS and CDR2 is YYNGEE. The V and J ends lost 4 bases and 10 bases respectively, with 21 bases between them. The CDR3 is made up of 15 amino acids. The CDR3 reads CASSPPDFTREEQFF. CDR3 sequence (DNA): TGTGCCAGCAGCCCCCCGGACTTCACGCGGGAAGAGCAGTTCTTC.